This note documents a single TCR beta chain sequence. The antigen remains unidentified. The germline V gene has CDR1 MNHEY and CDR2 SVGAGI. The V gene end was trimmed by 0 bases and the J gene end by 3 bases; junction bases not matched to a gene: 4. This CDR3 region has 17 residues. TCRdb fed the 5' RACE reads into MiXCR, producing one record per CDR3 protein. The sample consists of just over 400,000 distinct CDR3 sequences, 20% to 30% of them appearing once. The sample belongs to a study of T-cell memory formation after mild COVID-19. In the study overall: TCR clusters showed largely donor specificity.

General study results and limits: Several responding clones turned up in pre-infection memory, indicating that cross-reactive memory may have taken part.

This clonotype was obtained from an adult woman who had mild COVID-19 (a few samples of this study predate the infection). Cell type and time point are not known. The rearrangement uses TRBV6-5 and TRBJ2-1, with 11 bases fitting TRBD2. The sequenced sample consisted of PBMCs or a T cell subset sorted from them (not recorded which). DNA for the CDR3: TGTGCCAGCAGTTACTCTAGCGGGGGGGCAAGCTACAATGAGCAGTTCTTC. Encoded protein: CASSYSSGGASYNEQFF.